What follows are 10 T cell receptor beta chains derived from one specimen sequenced in a study of blood T cell repertoires in COVID-19. Profiling relied on immunoSEQ multiplex PCR, and the TCRdb table lists in-frame clones only, not all of them. This sample has some 77,000 clones, with around 88% found just once. The sample was peripheral blood. The source is a man aged 30 to 45 with acute or convalescent COVID-19.

This clone appeared a single time. V and J are TRBV7-3 and TRBJ2-1, with a weak D call TRBD2 (5 bases). Trimming left V 5 bases short and J 6 bases short, with 11 bases between. Germline values: CDR1 SGHTA, CDR2 FQGTGA. The CDR3 spans 13 residues. Here the CDR3 DNA reads TGTGCCAGCAGCCAGTCACTAGGCAATGAGCAGTTCTTC. Amino acid sequence: CASSQSLGNEQFF. Full variable domain (remainder filled in from reference TRBV7-3 and TRBJ2-1): GAGVSQTPSNKVTEKGKYVELRCDPISGHTALYWYRQSLGQGPEFLIYFQGTGAADDSGLPNDRFFAVRPEGSVSTLKIQRTERGDSAVYLCASSQSLGNEQFFGPGTRLTVL.

V and J are TRBV29-1 and TRBJ2-5, with 7 positions matching TRBD2. CDR1 is SQVTM, CDR2 ANQGSEA, per germline. This CDR3 spans 15 amino acids. V trimming: 1 base; J trimming: 2 bases; junction bases outside the gene matches: 7. The CDR3 spells CSVEGRLAEQETQYF. The CDR3 DNA reads TGCAGCGTTGAAGGGCGGCTAGCGGAGCAAGAGACCCAGTACTTC. Complete variable domain (other parts from reference TRBV29-1 and TRBJ2-5): SAVISQKPSRDICQRGTSLTIQCQVDSQVTMMFWYRQQPGQSLTLIATANQGSEATYESGFVIDKFPISRPNLTFSTLTVSNMSPEDSSIYLCSVEGRLAEQETQYFGPGTRLLVL.

The chain is built from TRBV7-3 and TRBJ1-1, with a tentative D call TRBD1 (5 bases). Between the trimmed V and J ends, which lost 0 bases and 7 bases, there was a span of 9 bases. The CDR3 sequence is 13 residues long. Germline loops: CDR1 SGHTA, CDR2 FQGTGA. The CDR3 nucleotides are TGTGCCAGCAGCTTAACTTCGGACAATGAAGCTTTCTTT. Its protein product is CASSLTSDNEAFF.

The chain joins TRBV6-5 to TRBJ2-1; possibly TRBD2 for D (6 bases). The CDR3 covers 15 residues. V lost 0 bases and J 1 base, leaving 7 bases between the germline ends. Germline CDR1 is MNHEY and CDR2 is SVGAGI. Here the CDR3 reads CASSYSSGSYNEQFF. The CDR3 DNA is TGTGCCAGCAGTTACTCTAGCGGATCCTACAATGAGCAGTTCTTC.

The V call is TRBV12-3 or TRBV12-4, the J call TRBJ2-3; tentative D call: TRBD2 (5 bases). Trimming pared 6 bases from V and 0 bases from J, leaving 7 bases between. The CDR3 totals 13 residues. The CDR3 region has the DNA TGTGCCAGCAGCCGGACTAGCACAGATACGCAGTATTTT. Translating gives CASSRTSTDTQYF.

The chain recombines TRBV30 with TRBJ1-1, with D possibly matching TRBD1 (6 bases). Germline lookup yields CDR1 GTSNPN and CDR2 SVGIG (reference sequence). The V and J ends lost 4 bases and 2 bases respectively, with 14 bases between them. The CDR3 loop spans 14 amino acids. For the CDR3, the DNA is TGTGCCTGGACCGCGGGGGCGGGAAACACTGAAGCTTTCTTT. It codes for CAWTAGAGNTEAFF.

V usage is TRBV30 and J usage is TRBJ2-4, with D unresolved. Trimming shortened V by 3 bases and J by 5 bases, and 5 bases separated the two germline ends. Germline-derived CDR1 and CDR2 are GTSNPN and SVGIG (reference sequence). This CDR3 is 11 amino acids long. The CDR3: CAWRAENIQYF. The CDR3 DNA reads TGTGCCTGGAGGGCAGAAAACATTCAGTACTTC. The whole variable domain, remainder taken from reference TRBV30 and TRBJ2-4, is SQTIHQWPATLVQPVGSPLSLECTVEGTSNPNLYWYRQAAGRGLQLLFYSVGIGQISSEVPQNLSASRPQDRQFILSSKKLLLSDSGFYLCAWRAENIQYFGAGTRLSVL.

The chain carries TRBV27 and TRBJ2-7; TRBD2 matches at 7 bases. Germline V gene data show CDR1 as MNHEY and CDR2 as SMNVEV (reference sequence). This CDR3 is 16 amino acids long. V lost 6 bases and J lost 0; bases outside the gene matches: 11. In DNA form, the CDR3 reads TGTGCCAGCAGGGTCTATAGCGGGTATAGCTCCTACGAGCAGTACTTC. The encoded protein is CASRVYSGYSSYEQYF.

The V gene is TRBV3-1 (or the pseudogene TRBV3-2), the J gene TRBJ2-5; 7 nucleotides align to TRBD2. Germline trimming cut 4 bases from V and 4 bases from J; bases unmatched to any gene: 9. The CDR3 is 15 residues long. Germline V gene data show CDR1 as LGHDT and CDR2 as YNNKEL (reference sequence). The CDR3 region has the DNA TGTGCCAGCAGCCCAAGAGGGGAGGGCCGAGAGACCCAGTACTTC. Its translation: CASSPRGEGRETQYF.

Worth noting for this clone: The junction departs from the called germline gene at one end, perhaps through a read error. The V gene is TRBV7-9, the J gene TRBJ2-7; D not resolved. Looked up from germline, CDR1 is SEHNR and CDR2 is FQNEAQ (reference sequence). The CDR3 consists of 14 residues. CDR3 nucleotides: TGTGCCGGCAGAACGACAATAAACTCCTACGAGCAGTACTTC. It yields the protein CAGRTTINSYEQYF.